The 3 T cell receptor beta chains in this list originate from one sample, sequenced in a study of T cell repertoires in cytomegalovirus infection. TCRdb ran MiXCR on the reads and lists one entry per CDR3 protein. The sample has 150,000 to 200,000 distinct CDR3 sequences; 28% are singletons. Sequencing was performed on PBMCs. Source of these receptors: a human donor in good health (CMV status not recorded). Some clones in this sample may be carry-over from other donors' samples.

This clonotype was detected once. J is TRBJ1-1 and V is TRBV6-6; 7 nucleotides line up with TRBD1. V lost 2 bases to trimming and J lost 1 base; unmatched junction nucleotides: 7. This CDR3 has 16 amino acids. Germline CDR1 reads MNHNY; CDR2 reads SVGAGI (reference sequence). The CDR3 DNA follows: TGTGCCAGCAGTTACGGGGACAGTAAGTCGAACACTGAAGCTTTCTTT. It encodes CASSYGDSKSNTEAFF.

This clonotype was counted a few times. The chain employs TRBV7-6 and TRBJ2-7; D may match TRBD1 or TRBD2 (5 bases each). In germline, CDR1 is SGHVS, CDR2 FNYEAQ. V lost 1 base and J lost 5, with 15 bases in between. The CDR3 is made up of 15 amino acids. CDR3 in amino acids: CASSLVGVGGNEQYF. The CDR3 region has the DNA TGTGCCAGCAGCTTAGTGGGGGTCGGAGGCAACGAGCAGTACTTC.

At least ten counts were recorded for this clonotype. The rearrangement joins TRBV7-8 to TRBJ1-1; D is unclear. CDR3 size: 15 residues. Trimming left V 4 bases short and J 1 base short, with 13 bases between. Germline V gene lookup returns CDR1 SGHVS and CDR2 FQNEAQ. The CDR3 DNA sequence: TGTGCCAGCAGCTCTAGGGTTGCACCGAACACTGAAGCTTTCTTT. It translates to CASSSRVAPNTEAFF.